This T cell receptor (beta chain) was sequenced for a study of response to subunit inactivated influenza vaccine. Whole-study results and caveats: With each seasonal influenza vaccination, the authors suggested, few new T cells are recruited.

This clonotype has more than one count but fewer than ten. Its antigen remains unidentified. TCRdb analysed the RT-PCR reads with MiXCR anew, one entry per CDR3 protein. The data contain 500,000 to 600,000 distinct CDR3 sequences, roughly 13% of them seen just once; the ten biggest clones take up less than 15%. The sequences come from PBMCs from blood, collected roughly 48 days after vaccination. The sequence came from a man over 45 who received an inactivated influenza vaccine.

CDR3 nucleotide sequence: TGCGCCAGCAGCACTTGGGACAGTATGAACACTGAAGCTTTCTTT. Its translation is CASSTWDSMNTEAFF. This chain joins TRBV5-1 and TRBJ1-1, with 7 nucleotides matching TRBD1. The CDR3 covers 15 residues. J lost 0 bases, V lost 4 bases, and 6 bases had no gene match. Germline V gives CDR1 SGHRS, CDR2 YFSETQ.